This T cell receptor beta chain was recovered during a study of T cell repertoires in cytomegalovirus infection. About the research overall: CMV infection plus the matching HLA type was flagged by public TCR beta signatures.

Concerning this clonotype: Its cognate antigen is unknown.

TCRdb re-called the reads with MiXCR, one entry per CDR3 protein. The table lists around 530,000 distinct CDR3 sequences, less than 30% of them singletons. This CDR3 is 14 amino acids long. The germline CDR1 and CDR2 sequences are SGHRS and YFSETQ. The ends were cut back, 6 bases at V and 6 bases at J, with 17 bases in the middle. Whole-study findings and limits: Carriers of CMV plus the relevant HLA were identified by cumulative public TCR beta family frequency. The ex vivo response was dominated by HLA-C-restricted CMV-specific TCR beta clonotypes.

What was sequenced was PBMCs. The chain combines TRBV5-1 with TRBJ2-3, with D tentatively TRBD1 (6 bases). The TCR sequence derives from a human donor in good health (CMV status not recorded). Some clones in this sample may be carry-over from other donors' samples. The CDR3 sequence: CASTPGTGTDTQYF. CDR3 sequence (DNA): TGCGCCAGCACCCCAGGTACAGGGACGGATACGCAGTATTTT.